This entry concerns a single TCR beta chain. V was trimmed by 4 bases and J by 2 bases, leaving 3 bases between them. CDR3 length: 12 amino acids. Germline V gene data show CDR1 as KGHDR and CDR2 as SFDVKD. The sample is drawn from a study of blood T cells in healthy people across ages. The second PCR ran about 6 to 11 cycles with a sample-barcoded 5' primer and J-beta primers. TCRdb used MiXCR to reprocess the 5' RACE reads, holding one entry per CDR3 protein. The table includes approximately 350,000 distinct CDR3 sequences, about 55% detected once. Material: blood. The receptor's source is a man between 60 and 70 years old in good health. This sequence joins TRBV24-1 and TRBJ2-3; no clear D. The CDR3 DNA reads as TGTGCCACCAGTGAATCCACAGATACGCAGTATTTT. Its translation is CATSESTDTQYF.